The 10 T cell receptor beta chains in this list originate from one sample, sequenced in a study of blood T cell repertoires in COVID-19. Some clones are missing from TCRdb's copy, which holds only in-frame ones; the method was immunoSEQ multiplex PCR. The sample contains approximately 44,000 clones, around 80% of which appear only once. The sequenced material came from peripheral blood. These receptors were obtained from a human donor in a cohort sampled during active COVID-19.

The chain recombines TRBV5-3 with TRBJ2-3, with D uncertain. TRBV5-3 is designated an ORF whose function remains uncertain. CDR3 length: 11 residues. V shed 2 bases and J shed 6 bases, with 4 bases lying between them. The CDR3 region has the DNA TGTGCCAGAAGCTTCGGGGATACGCAGTATTTT. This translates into CARSFGDTQYF.

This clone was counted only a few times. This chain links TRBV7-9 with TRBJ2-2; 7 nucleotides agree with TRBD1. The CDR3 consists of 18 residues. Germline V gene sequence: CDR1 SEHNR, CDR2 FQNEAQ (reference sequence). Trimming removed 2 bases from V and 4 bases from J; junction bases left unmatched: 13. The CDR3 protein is CASSLPKLTGRVTGELFF. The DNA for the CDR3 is TGTGCCAGCAGCTTACCTAAATTGACAGGGCGGGTCACCGGGGAGCTGTTTTTT. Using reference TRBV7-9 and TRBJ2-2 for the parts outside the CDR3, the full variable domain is DTGVSQNPRHKITKRGQNVTFRCDPISEHNRLYWYRQTLGQGPEFLTYFQNEAQLEKSRLLSDRFSAERPKGSFSTLEIQRTEQGDSAMYLCASSLPKLTGRVTGELFFGEGSRLTVL.

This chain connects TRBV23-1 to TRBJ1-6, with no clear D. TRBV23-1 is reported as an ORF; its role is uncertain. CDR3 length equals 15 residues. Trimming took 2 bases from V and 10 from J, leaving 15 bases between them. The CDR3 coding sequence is TGCGCCAGCAGTCAAGTGGCAGAGGGAGGGTCACCCCTCCACTTT. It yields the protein CASSQVAEGGSPLHF.

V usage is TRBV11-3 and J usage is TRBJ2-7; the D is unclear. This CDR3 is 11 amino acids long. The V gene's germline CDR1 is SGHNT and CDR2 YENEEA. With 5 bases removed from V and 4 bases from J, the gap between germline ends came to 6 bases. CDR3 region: CASSLPYEQYF. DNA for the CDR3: TGTGCCAGCAGCCTACCTTACGAGCAGTACTTC.

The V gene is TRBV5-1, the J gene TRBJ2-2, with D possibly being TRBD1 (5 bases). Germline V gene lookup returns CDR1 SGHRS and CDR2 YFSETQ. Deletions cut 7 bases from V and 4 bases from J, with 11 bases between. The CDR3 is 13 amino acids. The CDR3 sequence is CASRVTVTGELFF. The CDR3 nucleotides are TGCGCCAGCCGTGTGACAGTCACCGGGGAGCTGTTTTTT.

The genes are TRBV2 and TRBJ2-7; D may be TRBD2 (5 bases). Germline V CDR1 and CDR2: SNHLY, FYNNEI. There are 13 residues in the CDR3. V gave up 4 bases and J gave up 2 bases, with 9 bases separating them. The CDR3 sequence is CASSAGGPYEQYF. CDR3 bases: TGTGCCAGCAGTGCCGGAGGTCCCTACGAGCAGTACTTC.

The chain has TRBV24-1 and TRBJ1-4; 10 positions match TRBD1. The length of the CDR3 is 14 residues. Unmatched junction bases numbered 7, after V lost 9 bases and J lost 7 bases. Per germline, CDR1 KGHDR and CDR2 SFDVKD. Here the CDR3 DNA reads TGTGCCACCCTCCAGACAGGGGGCTTTGAAAAACTGTTTTTT. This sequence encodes CATLQTGGFEKLFF.

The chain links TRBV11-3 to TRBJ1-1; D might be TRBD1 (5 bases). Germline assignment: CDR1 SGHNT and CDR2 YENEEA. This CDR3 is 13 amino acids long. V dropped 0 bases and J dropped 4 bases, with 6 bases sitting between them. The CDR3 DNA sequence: TGTGCCAGCAGCTTAGAGGGGCGCACTGAAGCTTTCTTT. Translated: CASSLEGRTEAFF.

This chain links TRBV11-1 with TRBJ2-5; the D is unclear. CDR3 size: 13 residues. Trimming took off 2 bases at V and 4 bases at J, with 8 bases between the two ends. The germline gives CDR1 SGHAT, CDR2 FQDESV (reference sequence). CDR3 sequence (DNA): TGTGCCAGCAGCTTATCTCCGGGAGAGACCCAGTACTTC. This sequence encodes CASSLSPGETQYF.

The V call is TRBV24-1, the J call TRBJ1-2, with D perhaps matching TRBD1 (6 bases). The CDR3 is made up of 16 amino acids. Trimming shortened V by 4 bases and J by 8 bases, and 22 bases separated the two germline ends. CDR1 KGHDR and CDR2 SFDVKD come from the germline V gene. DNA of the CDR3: TGTGCCACCAGTGACCCCCGGAGTGGACAGAGAACAGGCTACACCTTC. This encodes CATSDPRSGQRTGYTF.